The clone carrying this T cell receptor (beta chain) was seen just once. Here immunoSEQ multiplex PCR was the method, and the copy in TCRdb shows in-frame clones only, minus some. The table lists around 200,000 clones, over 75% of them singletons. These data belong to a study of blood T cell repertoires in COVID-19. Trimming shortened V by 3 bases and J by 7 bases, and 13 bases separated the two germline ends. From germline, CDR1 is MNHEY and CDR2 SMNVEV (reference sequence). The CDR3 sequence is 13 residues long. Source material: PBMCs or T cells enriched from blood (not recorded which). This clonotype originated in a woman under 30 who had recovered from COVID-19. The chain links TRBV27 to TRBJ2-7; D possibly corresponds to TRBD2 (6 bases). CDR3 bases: TGTGCCAGCAGTTTCACGGGAGTTGGAGAGCAGTACTTC. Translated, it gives CASSFTGVGEQYF.